The 12 T cell receptor beta chains reported below all come from one sample, sequenced in a study of blood T cell repertoires in COVID-19. Using immunoSEQ multiplex PCR, the repertoire was profiled, and TCRdb retains in-frame clones only, with some absent. The sample consists of about 66,000 clones, under 90% of them appearing once. The specimen sequenced was peripheral blood. Receptors were obtained from a man aged 55-75 years with acute or convalescent COVID-19.

V usage is TRBV5-1 and J usage is TRBJ2-1, with D uncertain. The germline V gene has CDR1 SGHRS and CDR2 YFSETQ. Trimming took off 1 base at V and 1 base at J, with 9 bases between the two ends. This CDR3 contains 15 residues. The CDR3 nucleotides are TGCGCCAGCAGCTTGCAACCCGGGTCCTACAATGAGCAGTTCTTC. It specifies CASSLQPGSYNEQFF.

The CDR3 DNA sequence: TGTGCCAGCAGCCTAGGTGGAAGGACAGGGGCCCCCGAGCAGTACTTC. Translating gives CASSLGGRTGAPEQYF. The rearrangement joins TRBV3-1 (or the pseudogene TRBV3-2) to TRBJ2-7; 9 bases map to TRBD1. With V trimmed by 4 bases and J by 6 bases, 13 bases remained unmatched. Germline CDR1 reads LGHDT; CDR2 reads YNNKEL (reference sequence). The CDR3 totals 16 residues.

In DNA, the CDR3 is TGTGCCAGTAGTTTCCAAAGAGGCACAGATACGCAGTATTTT. Encoded protein: CASSFQRGTDTQYF. The V call is TRBV19, the J call TRBJ2-3; D unresolved. The germline V gene has CDR1 LNHDA and CDR2 SQIVND (reference sequence). The CDR3 loop spans 14 amino acids. V gave up 5 bases and J gave up 1 base, with 10 bases separating them.

This clone appeared a few times. The genes are TRBV5-1 and TRBJ2-7; 8 bases are a match to TRBD1. Looked up from germline, CDR1 is SGHRS and CDR2 is YFSETQ. This CDR3 has 15 residues. Trimming at V came to 5 bases and at J to 0 bases, leaving 7 bases not matched to a gene. CDR3 sequence (DNA): TGCGCCAGCAGTCGAGGGACAGGAAGCTCCTACGAGCAGTACTTC. It translates to CASSRGTGSSYEQYF.

The chain recombines TRBV7-8 with TRBJ2-1; 7 bases agree with TRBD1. CDR1 and CDR2 from the germline V gene are SGHVS and FQNEAQ. The CDR3 contains 15 residues. V gave up 0 bases and J gave up 9 bases; unmatched junction bases: 8. In DNA form, the CDR3 reads TGTGCCAGCAGCTTAGCGCAGTCCAGGGGGTCTGAGCAGTTCTTC. This encodes CASSLAQSRGSEQFF. Full variable domain (outside the CDR3, taken from reference TRBV7-8 and TRBJ2-1): GAGVSQSPRYKVAKRGQDVALRCDPISGHVSLFWYQQALGQGPEFLTYFQNEAQLDKSGLPSDRFFAERPEGSVSTLKIQRTQQEDSAVYLCASSLAQSRGSEQFFGPGTRLTVL.

The rearrangement links TRBV12-5 to TRBJ2-7; the D is unclear. V lost 6 bases, J lost 5 bases, and 8 bases lay in between. The CDR3 consists of 11 residues. Germline CDR1 is LGHNT and CDR2 is FRNRAP. The DNA for the CDR3 is TGTGCTAGTGGCCGTTCCGACGAGCAGTACTTC. It specifies CASGRSDEQYF. Full variable domain (missing parts from reference TRBV12-5 and TRBJ2-7): DARVTQTPRHKVTEMGQEVTMRCQPILGHNTVFWYRQTMMQGLELLAYFRNRAPLDDSGMPKDRFSAEMPDATLATLKIQPSEPRDSAVYFCASGRSDEQYFGPGTRLTVT.

V gene TRBV6-5 combines with J gene TRBJ2-1, with 8 positions matching TRBD2. J was trimmed by 9 bases and V by 7 bases; bases with no gene match: 11. Germline V gives CDR1 MNHEY, CDR2 SVGAGI. There are 14 residues in the CDR3. The CDR3: CASISGGAGAEQFF. CDR3 nucleotide sequence: TGTGCCAGCATATCGGGGGGGGCCGGGGCTGAGCAGTTCTTC.

The chain employs TRBV7-9 and TRBJ1-1, with a weak D call TRBD1 (5 bases). Germline CDR1 SEHNR, CDR2 FQNEAQ (reference sequence). The CDR3 extends over 15 amino acids. V was clipped by 2 bases and J by 5 bases, with 15 bases between them. CDR3 in DNA: TGTGCCAGCAGCTTATTGGGGGGGATTGGGACTGAAGCTTTCTTT. This sequence encodes CASSLLGGIGTEAFF.

This chain joins TRBV4-1 and TRBJ1-2; D may be TRBD1 (5 bases). CDR1 and CDR2 from the germline V gene are MGHRA and YSYEKL. This CDR3 contains 16 residues. V was trimmed by 1 base and J by 6 bases, leaving 18 bases between them. The CDR3 region has the DNA TGCGCCAGCAGCCAAGTGGACACCCAAAATCTGAATGGCTACACCTTC. It translates to CASSQVDTQNLNGYTF.

The rearrangement joins TRBV19 to TRBJ1-2, with D perhaps TRBD1 (5 bases). CDR3 length equals 15 residues. CDR1 and CDR2 (germline): LNHDA, SQIVND (reference sequence). Trimming pared 7 bases from V and 3 bases from J, leaving 18 bases between. CDR3 nucleotides: TGTGCCAGTAAGAGAACGGGAGGGGAGGACTATGGCTACACCTTC. This encodes CASKRTGGEDYGYTF.

The chain carries TRBV3-1 (or the pseudogene TRBV3-2) and TRBJ1-1; TRBD1 agrees at 12 bases. CDR1 is LGHDT, CDR2 YNNKEL, per germline (reference sequence). The CDR3 runs to 17 residues. The V gene end was trimmed by 1 base and the J gene end by 4 bases; junction bases not matched to a gene: 7. The CDR3 protein is CASSQVRGQGASTEAFF. The CDR3 region has the DNA TGTGCCAGCAGCCAAGTACGGGGACAGGGGGCTAGCACTGAAGCTTTCTTT.

The V gene is TRBV5-1, the J gene TRBJ2-2; 7 nucleotides align to TRBD1. The germline CDR1 and CDR2 sequences are SGHRS and YFSETQ. The junction had 8 bases not matched to a gene; V was cut back by 4 bases and J by 8 bases. This CDR3 has 14 residues. The DNA of the CDR3 is TGCGCCAGCAGCAGCCTGACAGGGCCGGGGGAGCTGTTTTTT. This encodes CASSSLTGPGELFF.